This T cell receptor (beta chain) was observed in a study of cytomegalovirus exposure and HLA in healthy donors. The CDR3 sequence is 16 residues long. The germline CDR1 and CDR2 sequences are SGHNT and YYREEE (reference sequence). The V and J ends lost 4 bases and 2 bases respectively, with 18 bases between them. The assay was immunoSEQ multiplex PCR, and TCRdb's table has in-frame clones only and misses some. The data hold approximately 140,000 clones, with about 83% observed a single time. The source material was PBMCs. This chain connects TRBV5-4 to TRBJ1-2; D is perhaps TRBD1 (6 bases). This receptor was taken from a woman in her twenties or thirties in good health and CMV-seronegative. The CDR3 DNA reads as TGTGCCAGCAGCCCCGGGGGGGGCCGAAACAACTATGGCTACACCTTC. As protein: CASSPGGGRNNYGYTF.